The T cell receptor (beta chain) under discussion was sequenced for a study of early T cells in non-severe SARS-CoV-2 infection listed by TCRdb under 2021. Study-level background: Bulk RNA from unsorted whole blood was used for TCR sequencing, so alpha and beta chains could not be paired.

Study-wide conclusions, independent of this receptor: VDJdb matching was skewed toward anti-spike CD8 responses and likely underestimated virus-specific expansions, missing private and CD4 specificities.

This clonotype was recorded many times. The antigen it recognizes is unknown. No much larger clone is present one base from it, and per-base qualities are unavailable. A case-control design nested within a healthcare worker cohort in London, UK, was used, with weekly nasopharyngeal swab PCR tests and blood sampling performed. Healthcare workers were recruited between 23 and 31 March 2020, during the week of the UK lockdown, and were followed weekly for up to roughly 15 weeks. Taken from the germline V gene, the CDR1 and CDR2 loops are SQVTM and ANQGSEA. Trimming takes 4 bases from V and 6 bases from J, and the germline ends sit 3 bases apart. The CDR3 covers 9 residues, taking in both the cysteine and the phenylalanine. Only the CDR3 DNA stays, 27 bases, in frame from base 1. The library was made by 5' RACE. Data came from a NextSeq 500. The TCR library protocol attached unique molecular identifiers to individual cDNA molecules to correct for sequencing error and PCR bias. Sequencing covered both TCR alpha and beta chains, and within each sample the abundances of alpha and beta sequences were tightly co-correlated. As for the authors' bioinformatics: V gene, J gene and CDR3 annotation of TCR sequences was performed with Decombinator V4. TCRs were defined as expanded if a significant change between any two time points was detected under a Poisson model with p below 0.0001. TCR abundances were normalised to the total number of TCRs sequenced per sample and expressed as counts per million. TRAV1-2 paired with TRAJ12, TRAJ20 or TRAJ33 defined MAIT TCRs, while TRAV10 paired with TRAJ18 defined iNKT TCRs. A search of VDJdb, accessed on 1 November 2021, was run for TCRs annotated to CMV, EBV and SARS-CoV-2, with TCRs annotated for multiple antigens excluded. TCRdb ran its own pipeline on the public reads, namely fastp trimming at Q25 and MiXCR clone calling, and kept in-frame beta chains. When rows share a CDR3 protein, they turn into one entry using the most common DNA and genes. It is TCRdb's table, rather than the study itself, that gives the V and J calls and clone size. In this sample the table shows about 33,000 distinct CDR3 sequences, about 4.7% of which occur a single time. The ten top clones hold 13% to 15% of the sample.

This sequence uses TRBV29-1 and TRBJ1-2; the D gene is not confidently resolved. The sequenced material came from whole blood. The TCR originated in an adult who was a healthcare worker with PCR-confirmed SARS-CoV-2 infection or an uninfected control (not recorded which). The CDR3 here reads CSVVNGYTF. The DNA sequence follows: TGCAGCGTTGTTAATGGCTACACCTTC.